This T cell receptor beta chain was profiled in a study of read filtering for tumor transcriptome and immune sequencing. Across the study: TCR-mapped reads were about 3.5 to 10.27 million with IR-seq versus roughly 80 to 1,300 with RNA-seq.

Bone marrow was sampled from every patient at the time of active disease. From germline, CDR1 is SGHNT and CDR2 YENEEA. This CDR3 has 15 residues. V shed 3 bases and J 8 bases; nucleotides not matched to a gene: 8. Molecular barcoded adaptors covering alpha/delta and beta/gamma chains were used on roughly 370 ng RNA. TCRdb itself ran the reads through MiXCR, one entry per CDR3 protein. In the table there are about 9,100 distinct CDR3 sequences, about 15% of which are singletons. This clonotype was seen many times. Its target is unknown. Study findings and constraints: Roughly four fifths of IR-seq clonotypes had one read, totaling 3% to 4.5% of reads; RNA-seq: 74.6% and 44.6%. Even smaller IR-seq throughput identified most shared clonotypes.

This chain uses TRBV11-3 with TRBJ2-1; 9 bases are shared with TRBD2. This clonotype originated in a donor older than 35 with multiple myeloma. Sequenced: a population of CD138-negative cells sorted from bone marrow. Here the CDR3 reads CASSFSGRGVHEQFF. In nucleotides, the CDR3 is TGTGCCAGCAGCTTTAGCGGGAGAGGTGTCCATGAGCAGTTCTTC.